The rows below give T cell receptor beta chains drawn from one sample of a study of PD-L1 blockade in urothelial cancer. Clones were read by immunoSEQ multiplex PCR, and TCRdb kept only the in-frame ones, dropping some. The sample has tens of thousands of clones, 80% to 95% seen once. Sequencing was performed on PBMCs, taken around atezolizumab (anti-PD-L1) treatment. All receptors derive from a man between 65 and 85 years old with urothelial cancer. CDR3s include the opening cysteine and the closing phenylalanine or tryptophan. The D gene is left open where the match is weak. Clone sizes are given selectively: once, few, many, or a class where the clone is expanded.

d_call	j_call	v_call	clone_size	cdr3_nt	cdr3_aa
-	TRBJ2-2	TRBV21-1	-	TGTGCCAGCAGCAAAGTACGAGCCAGGTACGGGGAGCTGTTTTTT	CASSKVRARYGELFF
-	TRBJ2-7	TRBV6-1	-	TGTGCCAGCAGTGAAGCGCTTCGGGGATACGAGCAGTACTTC	CASSEALRGYEQYF
TRBD2	TRBJ2-6	TRBV9	-	TGTGCCAGCAGCGTAGCTCCGGGTAGCGGGCCGGGCTCTGGGGCCAACGTCCTGACTTTC	CASSVAPGSGPGSGANVLTF
TRBD2	TRBJ2-5	TRBV28	-	TGTGCCATTTCGGGACTAGCGGGAGGGCCCTGGGAGACCCAGTACTTC	CAISGLAGGPWETQYF
TRBD1	TRBJ2-5	TRBV5-1	-	TGCGCCAGCAGCCTTAACCAATGGACAGGGAAGGGGGAGACCCAGTACTTC	CASSLNQWTGKGETQYF
TRBD2	TRBJ2-1	TRBV5-1	-	TGCGCCAGCTCACGGGGACTAGCGGATTACAATGAGCAGTTCTTC	CASSRGLADYNEQFF
TRBD1	TRBJ2-5	TRBV7-9	-	TGTGCCAGCAGCCAGACAGGGGGGGAGACCCAGTACTTC	CASSQTGGETQYF
TRBD1	TRBJ2-5	TRBV7-9	few	TGTGCCAGCAGCTTAGAGGACGGGACAGGGGGCTGGGAGACCCAGTACTTC	CASSLEDGTGGWETQYF
TRBD2	TRBJ2-3	TRBV7-3	-	TGTGCCAGCAGCTCGGCGGGGGGCCAAGATACGCAGTATTTT	CASSSAGGQDTQYF
TRBD2	TRBJ2-2	TRBV7-2	-	TGTGCCAGCAGCTTTCGGAGGACTAGCGGGAAAACCGGGGAGCTGTTTTTT	CASSFRRTSGKTGELFF
-	TRBJ1-1	TRBV5-1	-	TGCGCCAGCAGCCCAGGAGGCGGATGGGGAGGCGCTGAAGCTTTCTTT	CASSPGGGWGGAEAFF